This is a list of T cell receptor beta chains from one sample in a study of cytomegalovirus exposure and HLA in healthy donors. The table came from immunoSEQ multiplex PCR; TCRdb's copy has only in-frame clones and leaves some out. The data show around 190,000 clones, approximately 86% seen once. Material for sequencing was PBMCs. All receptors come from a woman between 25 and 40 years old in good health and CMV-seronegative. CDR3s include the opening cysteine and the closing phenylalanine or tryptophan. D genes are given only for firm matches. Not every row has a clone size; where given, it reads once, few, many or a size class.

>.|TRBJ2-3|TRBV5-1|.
TGCGCCAGCAGCTTGTACGGGGGTACAGATACGCAGTATTTT
CASSLYGGTDTQYF
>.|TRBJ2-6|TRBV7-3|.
TGTGCCAGCACCGGTTTCGGGGCCAACGTCCTGACTTTC
CASTGFGANVLTF
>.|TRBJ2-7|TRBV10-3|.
TGTGCCATCAGTGAGTTAGTAGGGAGGGGGGCCTACGAGCAGTACTTC
CAISELVGRGAYEQYF
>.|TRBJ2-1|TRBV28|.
TGTGCCAGCAGTGGGGGGGGGCGCAATGAGCAGTTCTTC
CASSGGGRNEQFF
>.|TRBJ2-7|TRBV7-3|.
TGTGCCAGCAGCTTAGACTCACGGCTCTCCTACGAGCAGTACTTC
CASSLDSRLSYEQYF
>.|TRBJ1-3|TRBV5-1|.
TGCGCCAGCAGCTTGGGGGCCCTTATCTCTGGAAACACCATATATTTT
CASSLGALISGNTIYF
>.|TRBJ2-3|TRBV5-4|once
TGTGCCAGCAGCACACAGACAAGCACAGATACGCAGTATTTT
CASSTQTSTDTQYF
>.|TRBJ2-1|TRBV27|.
TGTGCCACCTACGCCTACAATGAGCAGTTCTTC
CATYAYNEQFF
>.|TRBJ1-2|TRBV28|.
TGTGCCAGCAGTTTCCCAGGGGTAGACTATGGCTACACCTTC
CASSFPGVDYGYTF
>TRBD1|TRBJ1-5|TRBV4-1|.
TGCGCCAGCAGCCAGTCTACAGGGGAAGTTCAGCCCCAGCATTTT
CASSQSTGEVQPQHF
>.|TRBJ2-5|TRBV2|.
TGTGCCAGCAGTGAAGCGCGGAGAACGGGGACCCAGTACTTC
CASSEARRTGTQYF
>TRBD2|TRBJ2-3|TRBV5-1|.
TGCGCCAGCAGCTTCGGGACTAGTAGCGGTACGCAGTATTTT
CASSFGTSSGTQYF
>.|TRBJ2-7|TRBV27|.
TGTGCCACCAGTTACGGCAGGGAATACGAGCAGTACTTC
CATSYGREYEQYF
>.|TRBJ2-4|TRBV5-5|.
TGTGCCAGCAGCACTAGTCTGGGTGGAAACATTCAGTACTTC
CASSTSLGGNIQYF
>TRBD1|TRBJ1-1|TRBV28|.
TGTGCCAGCAGACAGGGGGACACTGAAGCTTTCTTT
CASRQGDTEAFF
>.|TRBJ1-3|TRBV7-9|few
TGTGCCAGCAGCTTAAAGTGGAGAATCTCTGGAAACACCATATATTTT
CASSLKWRISGNTIYF
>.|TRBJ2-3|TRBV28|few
TGTGCCAGCAGTTTTTTCAAGGAAGGACACCCAAGCACAGATACGCAGTATTTT
CASSFFKEGHPSTDTQYF
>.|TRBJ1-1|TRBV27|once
TGTGCCAGCAGTTTATTACAGGGTAATACTGAAGCTTTCTTT
CASSLLQGNTEAFF
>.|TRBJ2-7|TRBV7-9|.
TGTGCCAGCAGCTTAGCGCACGCAGGGGCGGTTTACGAGCAGTACTTC
CASSLAHAGAVYEQYF
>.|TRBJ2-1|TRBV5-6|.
TGTGCCAGCAGCTTGTCGGGAGTAATCTGGAATGAGCAGTTCTTC
CASSLSGVIWNEQFF
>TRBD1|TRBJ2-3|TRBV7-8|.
TGTGCCAGCAGCTTAGATACAGGGGCAGATACGCAGTATTTT
CASSLDTGADTQYF
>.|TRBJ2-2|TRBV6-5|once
TGTGCCAGCAGTTACTCTCGGAACACCGGGGAGCTGTTTTTT
CASSYSRNTGELFF
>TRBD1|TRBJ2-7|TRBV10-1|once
TGCGCCAGCAGTGAGTGGGGGACAGAAGAGTCCTACGAGCAGTACTTC
CASSEWGTEESYEQYF
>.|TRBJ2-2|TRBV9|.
TGTGCCAGCAGCCAAACGGGAACGGTCGCCGGGGAGCTGTTTTTT
CASSQTGTVAGELFF
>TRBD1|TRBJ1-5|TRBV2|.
TGTGCCAGCAGTCAGGACAGGGGGTATCAGCCCCAGCATTTT
CASSQDRGYQPQHF
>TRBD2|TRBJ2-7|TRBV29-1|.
TGCAGCGCCCAAGCGGGGACGGACGAGCAGTACTTC
CSAQAGTDEQYF
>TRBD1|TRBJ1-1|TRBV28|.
TGTGCCAGCAGTTTCTTGGGGACAGCGAACACTGAAGCTTTCTTT
CASSFLGTANTEAFF
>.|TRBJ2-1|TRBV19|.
TGTGCCAGTAGTATCCAAGGGGGTAACAATGAGCAGTTCTTC
CASSIQGGNNEQFF
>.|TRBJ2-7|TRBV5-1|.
TGCGCCAGCAGCTTGGCGGGGGATTCCCACGAGCAGTACTTC
CASSLAGDSHEQYF
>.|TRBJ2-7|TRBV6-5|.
TGTGCCAGCCGTCTAGTCAGTCCAGAACTCTCCGAGCAGTACTTC
CASRLVSPELSEQYF
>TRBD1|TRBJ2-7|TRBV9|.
TGTGCCAGCAGCGTAGACAGGGGCGAGCAGTACTTC
CASSVDRGEQYF
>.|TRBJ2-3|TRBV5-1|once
TGCGCCAGCAGCCGGGGTAGCACAGATACGCAGTATTTT
CASSRGSTDTQYF
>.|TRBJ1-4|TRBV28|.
TGTGCCAGCAGACTGATACAGGGTGGGGAAAAACTGTTTTTT
CASRLIQGGEKLFF
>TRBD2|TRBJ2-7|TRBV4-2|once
TGTGCCAGCAGCCCCGGGACTAGCGGGAACCCCAGTTCGTACTTC
CASSPGTSGNPSSYF
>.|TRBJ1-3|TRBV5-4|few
TGTGCCAGCCGCGATCAGGAACACGGAAACACCATATATTTT
CASRDQEHGNTIYF
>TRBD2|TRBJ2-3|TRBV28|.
TGTGCCAGGACTTCGGGACTAGCGGGAATTCTCACAGATACGCAGTATTTT
CARTSGLAGILTDTQYF
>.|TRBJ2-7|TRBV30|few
TGTGCCTGGAGTGTGGCAGGCGAGCAGTACTTC
CAWSVAGEQYF
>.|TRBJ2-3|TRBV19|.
TGTGCCAGTAGTATAGTGGGGCCGGGAGATACGCAGTATTTT
CASSIVGPGDTQYF
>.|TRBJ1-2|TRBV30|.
TGTGCCTGGAGTTCCCCGAGGAATAACTATGGCTACACCTTC
CAWSSPRNNYGYTF
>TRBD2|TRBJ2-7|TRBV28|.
TGTGCCAGCAGTTTGGCACTAGCGGGTGTAGGCGAGCAGTACTTC
CASSLALAGVGEQYF
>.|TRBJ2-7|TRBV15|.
TGTGCCACCAGCAGGGACAGAAAATACGAGCAGTACTTC
CATSRDRKYEQYF
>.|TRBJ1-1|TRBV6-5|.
TGTGCCAGCAGGGGTGCGGGGACTGAAGCTTTCTTT
CASRGAGTEAFF
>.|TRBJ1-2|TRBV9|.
TGTGCCAGCAGCGTAAATCCGACAACTAACTATGGCTACACCTTC
CASSVNPTTNYGYTF
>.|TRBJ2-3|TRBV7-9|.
TGTGCCAGTGGTGTCCGAAGGGAGGCAGATACGCAGTATTTT
CASGVRREADTQYF
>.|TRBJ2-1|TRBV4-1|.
TGCGCCAGCAGCCAAGCCCCCGCGGGGAGCTCCTACAATGAGCAGTTCTTC
CASSQAPAGSSYNEQFF
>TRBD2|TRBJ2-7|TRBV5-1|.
TGCGCCAGCAGCTTTAAGCGGGAGGTCGTCTACGAGCAGTACTTC
CASSFKREVVYEQYF
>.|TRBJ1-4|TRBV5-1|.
TGCGCCAGCAGCTTGGGGGTGAGAGGGCCAGGAGAAAAACTGTTTTTT
CASSLGVRGPGEKLFF
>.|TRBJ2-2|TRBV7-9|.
TGTTCCAGCACCGGGGGGTCGTGGGGACAGGTGGACACCGGGGAGCTGTTTTTT
CSSTGGSWGQVDTGELFF
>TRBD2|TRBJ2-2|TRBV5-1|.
TGCGCCAGCAGCGCTCTAGCGGGAGGCGACACCGGGGAGCTGTTTTTT
CASSALAGGDTGELFF
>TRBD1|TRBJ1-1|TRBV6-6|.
TGTGCCGCAGCGGATAGGACAGGAAAGAACACTGAAGCTTTCTTT
CAAADRTGKNTEAFF
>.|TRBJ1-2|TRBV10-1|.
TGCGCCAGCAGTGAGCCAACCTACAGGGAAAACTATGGCTACACCTTC
CASSEPTYRENYGYTF
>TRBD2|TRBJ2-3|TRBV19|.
TGTGCCAGTAGTATGACTAGCGGGAGAACAGATACGCAGTATTTT
CASSMTSGRTDTQYF
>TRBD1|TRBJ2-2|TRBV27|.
TGTGCCAGCAGTTTATGGGGGACAGGGCAGGAGGCGACAGGCGGGGAGCTGTTTTTT
CASSLWGTGQEATGGELFF
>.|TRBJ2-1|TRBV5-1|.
TGCGCCAGCAGCCTCCCGGGGATCAATGAGCAGTTCTTC
CASSLPGINEQFF
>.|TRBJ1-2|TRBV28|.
TGTGCCAGCAGTCAGGGTTCCACGGCACGTTACACCTTC
CASSQGSTARYTF
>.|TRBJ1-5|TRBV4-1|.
TGCGCCAGCAGCCAAGATTGGAGGCGAGGGAATCAGCCCCAGCATTTT
CASSQDWRRGNQPQHF
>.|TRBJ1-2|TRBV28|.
TGTGCCAGCAGAACTCCTCAGGTGGCCTATGGCTACACCTTC
CASRTPQVAYGYTF
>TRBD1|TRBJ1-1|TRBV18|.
TGTGCCAGCTCACTAGGGACAGCGGGCACTGAAGCTTTCTTT
CASSLGTAGTEAFF